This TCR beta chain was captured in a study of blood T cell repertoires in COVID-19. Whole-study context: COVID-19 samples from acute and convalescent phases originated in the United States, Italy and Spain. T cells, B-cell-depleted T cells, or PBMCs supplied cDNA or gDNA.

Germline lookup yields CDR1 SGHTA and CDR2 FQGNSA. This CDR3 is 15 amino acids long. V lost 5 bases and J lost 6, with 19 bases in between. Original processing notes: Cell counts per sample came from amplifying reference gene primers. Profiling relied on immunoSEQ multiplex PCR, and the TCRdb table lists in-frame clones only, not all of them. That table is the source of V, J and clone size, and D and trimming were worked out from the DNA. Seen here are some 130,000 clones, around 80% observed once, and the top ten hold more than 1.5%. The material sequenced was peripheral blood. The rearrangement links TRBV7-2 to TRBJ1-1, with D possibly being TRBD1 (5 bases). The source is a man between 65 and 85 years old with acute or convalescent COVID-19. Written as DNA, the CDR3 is TGTGCCAGCAGCCCCGCGGTGGGCCAGGGCGCTGAAGCTTTCTTT. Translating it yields CASSPAVGQGAEAFF.